Reported below is one T cell receptor beta chain. Its target is not known. The data stem from a study of cytomegalovirus exposure and HLA in healthy donors. Study-wide results and caveats: First-cohort TCR clusters tended to co-occur in the roughly 130 validation repertoires, a later analysis found. The authors listed 150 to 200 TCR beta chains as cytomegalovirus-associated.

CDR3 length: 15 residues. Germline trimming cut 7 bases from V and 5 bases from J; bases unmatched to any gene: 8. Per the germline V gene, CDR1 is SGHDT and CDR2 is YYEEEE. It was the approximately 120-subject validation cohort, separate from the approximately 620-subject first cohort, to which the donors belonged. The protocol was immunoSEQ multiplex PCR, while the TCRdb copy is restricted to in-frame clones and leaves out a portion. The sample gives about 70,000 clones, approximately 92% of which show up once; roughly 5.3% is in the top ten. The specimen sequenced was PBMCs. This clonotype originated in a man aged 18 to 35 in good health and CMV-seropositive. This rearrangement joins TRBV5-6 to TRBJ1-4; 10 bases line up with TRBD1. In DNA, the CDR3 is TGTGCCAGCTCCTCCTGGACAGGGGGAAATGAAAAACTGTTTTTT. Protein product: CASSSWTGGNEKLFF.